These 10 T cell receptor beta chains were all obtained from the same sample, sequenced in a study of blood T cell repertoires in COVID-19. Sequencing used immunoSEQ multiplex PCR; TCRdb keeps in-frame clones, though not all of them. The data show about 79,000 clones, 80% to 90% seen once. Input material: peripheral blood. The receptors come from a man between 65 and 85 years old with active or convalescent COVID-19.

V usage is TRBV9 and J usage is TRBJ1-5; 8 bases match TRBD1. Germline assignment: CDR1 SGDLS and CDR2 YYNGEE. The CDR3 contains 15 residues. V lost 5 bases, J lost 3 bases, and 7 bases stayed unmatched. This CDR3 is CASSTGGAPNQPQHF. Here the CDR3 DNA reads TGTGCCAGCAGTACAGGGGGGGCCCCCAATCAGCCCCAGCATTTT. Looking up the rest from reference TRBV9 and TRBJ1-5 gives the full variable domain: DSGVTQTPKHLITATGQRVTLRCSPRSGDLSVYWYQQSLDQGLQFLIQYYNGEERAKGNILERFSAQQFPDLHSELNLSSLELGDSALYFCASSTGGAPNQPQHFGDGTRLSIL.

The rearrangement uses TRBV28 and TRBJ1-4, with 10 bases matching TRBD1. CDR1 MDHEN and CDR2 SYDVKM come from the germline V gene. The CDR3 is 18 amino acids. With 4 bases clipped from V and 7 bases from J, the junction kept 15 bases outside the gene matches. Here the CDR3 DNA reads TGTGCCAGCAGTTCCCTTTCCGGGACAGGGGACGGGGGTGAAAAACTGTTTTTT. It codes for CASSSLSGTGDGGEKLFF.

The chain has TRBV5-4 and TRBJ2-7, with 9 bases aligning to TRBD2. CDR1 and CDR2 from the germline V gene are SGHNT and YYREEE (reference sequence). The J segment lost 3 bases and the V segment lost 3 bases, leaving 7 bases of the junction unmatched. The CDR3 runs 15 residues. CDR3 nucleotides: TGTGCCAGCAGCTCACGGGGAGCGGGAGGCTACGAGCAGTACTTC. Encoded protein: CASSSRGAGGYEQYF.

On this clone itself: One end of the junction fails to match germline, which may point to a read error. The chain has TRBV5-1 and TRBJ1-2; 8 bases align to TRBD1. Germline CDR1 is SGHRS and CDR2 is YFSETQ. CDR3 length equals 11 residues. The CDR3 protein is CASSPGTGYAF. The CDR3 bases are TGCGCCAGCAGCCCGGGGACAGGCTACGCCTTC.

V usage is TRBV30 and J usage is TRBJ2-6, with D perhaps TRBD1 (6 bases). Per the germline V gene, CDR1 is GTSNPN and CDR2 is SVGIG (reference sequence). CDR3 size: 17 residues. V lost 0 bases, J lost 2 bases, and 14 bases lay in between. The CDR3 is CAWSVEGEYTGANVLTF. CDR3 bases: TGTGCCTGGAGTGTAGAGGGGGAGTACACTGGGGCCAACGTCCTGACTTTC.

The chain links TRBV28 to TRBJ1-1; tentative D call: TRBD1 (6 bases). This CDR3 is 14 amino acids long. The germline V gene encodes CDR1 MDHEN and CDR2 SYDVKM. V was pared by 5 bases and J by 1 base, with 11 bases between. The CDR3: CASSPWTANTEAFF. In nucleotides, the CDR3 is TGTGCCAGCAGTCCGTGGACAGCGAACACTGAAGCTTTCTTT.

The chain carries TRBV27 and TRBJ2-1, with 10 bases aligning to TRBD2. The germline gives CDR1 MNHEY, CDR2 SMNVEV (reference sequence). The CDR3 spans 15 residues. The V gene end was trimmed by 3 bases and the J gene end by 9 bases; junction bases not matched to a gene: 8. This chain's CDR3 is CASSLEVERGGEQFF. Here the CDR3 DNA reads TGTGCCAGCAGTTTGGAGGTGGAGCGGGGGGGTGAGCAGTTCTTC.

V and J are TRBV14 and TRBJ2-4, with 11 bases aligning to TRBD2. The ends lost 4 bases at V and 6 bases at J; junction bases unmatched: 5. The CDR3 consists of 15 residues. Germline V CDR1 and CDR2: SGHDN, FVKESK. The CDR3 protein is CASSLSGRGRNIQYF. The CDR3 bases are TGTGCCAGCAGCCTTAGCGGGAGGGGTCGAAACATTCAGTACTTC.

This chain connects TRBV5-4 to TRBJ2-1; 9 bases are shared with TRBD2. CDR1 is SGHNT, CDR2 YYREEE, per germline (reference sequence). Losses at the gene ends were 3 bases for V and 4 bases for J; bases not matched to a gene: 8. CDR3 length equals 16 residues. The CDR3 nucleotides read TGTGCCAGCAGCTCCCAAACTAGCGGGCTATACAATGAGCAGTTCTTC. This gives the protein CASSSQTSGLYNEQFF.

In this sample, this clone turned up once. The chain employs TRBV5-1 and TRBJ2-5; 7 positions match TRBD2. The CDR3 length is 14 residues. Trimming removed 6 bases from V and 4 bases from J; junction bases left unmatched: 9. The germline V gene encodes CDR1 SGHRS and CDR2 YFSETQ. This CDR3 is CASTPAGATETQYF. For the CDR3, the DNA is TGCGCCAGCACCCCCGCGGGAGCGACAGAGACCCAGTACTTC.